These T cell receptor beta chains were read from a single sample in a study of T cells after yellow fever vaccination. Via MiXCR, TCRdb re-called the 5' RACE reads, giving one row per CDR3 protein. In the table there are 180,000 or so distinct CDR3 sequences, more than 9.5% of which are singletons. Material: CD8+ T cells sorted from PBMCs, obtained 15 days after the yellow fever booster vaccination. These receptors were collected from a man aged 18-30 years who received the YFV17D yellow fever vaccine. CDR3s include the opening cysteine and the closing phenylalanine or tryptophan. D genes are given only for firm matches. The size of a clone is reported for some rows only, either as once, few or many, or as a class for expanded clones.

J: TRBJ1-1; V: TRBV7-6; D: .; size: .; CDR3: CASSLALERNTEAFF; DNA: TGTGCCAGCAGCTTAGCGCTTGAGAGGAACACTGAAGCTTTCTTT
J: TRBJ2-5; V: TRBV2; D: TRBD1; size: many; CDR3: CASRTGTGGVETQYF; DNA: TGTGCCAGCAGAACCGGGACAGGGGGCGTGGAGACCCAGTACTTC
J: TRBJ2-7; V: TRBV6-2/TRBV6-3; D: .; size: few; CDR3: CATGMEAFSYEQYF; DNA: TGTGCCACCGGAATGGAGGCCTTCTCCTACGAGCAGTACTTC
J: TRBJ2-2; V: TRBV7-9; D: .; size: .; CDR3: CASSMGRGGGELFF; DNA: TGTGCCAGCTCAATGGGACGCGGAGGCGGGGAGCTGTTTTTT
J: TRBJ2-7; V: TRBV9; D: .; size: few; CDR3: CASSVVPGTYEQYF; DNA: TGTGCCAGCAGCGTAGTGCCAGGGACCTACGAGCAGTACTTC
J: TRBJ1-4; V: TRBV28; D: TRBD1; size: .; CDR3: CASSLPGTAPNANEKLFF; DNA: TGTGCCAGCAGTTTACCCGGGACAGCTCCCAATGCTAATGAAAAACTGTTTTTT
J: TRBJ2-5; V: TRBV4-3; D: TRBD2; size: .; CDR3: CASSQGGRGFQETQYF; DNA: TGCGCCAGCAGCCAAGGCGGGCGGGGGTTCCAAGAGACCCAGTACTTC
J: TRBJ1-5; V: TRBV24-1; D: .; size: .; CDR3: CATSDQGPSNQPQHF; DNA: TGTGCCACCAGTGACCAGGGACCGAGCAATCAGCCCCAGCATTTT
J: TRBJ2-5; V: TRBV12-5; D: TRBD1; size: .; CDR3: CASGWTGGPETQYF; DNA: TGTGCTAGTGGTTGGACAGGGGGGCCAGAGACCCAGTACTTC
J: TRBJ1-5; V: TRBV27; D: TRBD1; size: few; CDR3: CASSQLGTGFYQPQHF; DNA: TGTGCCAGCAGTCAACTTGGGACAGGGTTTTATCAGCCCCAGCATTTT
J: TRBJ1-1; V: TRBV27; D: .; size: many; CDR3: CASSLQGRLTEAFF; DNA: TGTGCCAGCAGTCTACAGGGACGGTTGACTGAAGCTTTCTTT
J: TRBJ2-3; V: TRBV19; D: TRBD2; size: once; CDR3: CASRPGLAADTQYF; DNA: TGTGCCAGTAGGCCCGGGCTAGCGGCAGATACGCAGTATTTT
J: TRBJ2-3; V: TRBV4-3; D: .; size: many; CDR3: CASSQEHSDRPDTQYF; DNA: TGCGCCAGCAGCCAAGAGCATTCGGACCGCCCAGATACGCAGTATTTT
J: TRBJ1-2; V: TRBV4-1; D: .; size: .; CDR3: CASSQGRTDGYTF; DNA: TGCGCCAGCAGCCAAGGCCGGACAGATGGCTACACCTTC
J: TRBJ2-5; V: TRBV20-1; D: .; size: .; CDR3: CSARDRLGAGETQYF; DNA: TGCAGTGCTAGAGATCGCTTGGGGGCCGGAGAGACCCAGTACTTC
J: TRBJ2-3; V: TRBV2; D: .; size: .; CDR3: CATSGQANTDTQYF; DNA: TGTGCCACCTCAGGGCAGGCCAACACAGATACGCAGTATTTT
J: TRBJ1-2; V: TRBV5-5; D: TRBD1; size: .; CDR3: CASSLWDSNYGYTF; DNA: TGTGCCAGCAGCTTGTGGGACAGTAACTATGGCTACACCTTC
J: TRBJ2-7; V: TRBV7-3; D: TRBD1; size: .; CDR3: CASSLTSGQGDEQYF; DNA: TGTGCCAGCAGCTTAACAAGTGGACAGGGGGACGAGCAGTACTTC
J: TRBJ2-7; V: TRBV19; D: .; size: few; CDR3: CASSAHRSGTPPYEQYF; DNA: TGTGCCAGTAGTGCCCACCGGTCGGGGACACCTCCCTACGAGCAGTACTTC
J: TRBJ1-5; V: TRBV6-5; D: .; size: .; CDR3: CASSYASGSNQPQHF; DNA: TGTGCCAGCAGTTACGCGAGTGGAAGCAATCAGCCCCAGCATTTT
J: TRBJ1-4; V: TRBV12-3/TRBV12-4; D: .; size: few; CDR3: CASSPRAGEKLFF; DNA: TGTGCCAGCAGTCCCCGGGCCGGGGAAAAACTGTTTTTT
J: TRBJ2-6; V: TRBV28; D: .; size: .; CDR3: CASSSGRLSGANVLTF; DNA: TGTGCCAGCAGTTCTGGGCGGCTTTCTGGGGCCAACGTCCTGACTTTC
J: TRBJ2-3; V: TRBV7-2; D: .; size: few; CDR3: CASSVDAGADTQYF; DNA: TGTGCCAGTAGCGTCGACGCGGGCGCAGATACGCAGTATTTT
J: TRBJ2-2; V: TRBV11-2; D: .; size: .; CDR3: CASSPFNTGELFF; DNA: TGTGCCAGCAGCCCTTTTAACACCGGGGAGCTGTTTTTT
J: TRBJ1-1; V: TRBV7-9; D: .; size: few; CDR3: CASSSWGITEAFF; DNA: TGTGCCAGCAGCTCATGGGGTATCACTGAAGCTTTCTTT
J: TRBJ2-2; V: TRBV29-1; D: .; size: .; CDR3: CSVEETVSGELFF; DNA: TGCAGCGTTGAAGAGACGGTGTCCGGGGAGCTGTTTTTT
J: TRBJ2-4; V: TRBV6-2/TRBV6-3; D: .; size: .; CDR3: CASSYPVKAKNIQYF; DNA: TGTGCCAGCAGTTACCCAGTCAAGGCCAAAAACATTCAGTACTTC
J: TRBJ2-2; V: TRBV4-3; D: .; size: few; CDR3: CASSQRLWTATGELFF; DNA: TGCGCCAGCAGCCAAAGACTGTGGACAGCCACCGGGGAGCTGTTTTTT
J: TRBJ2-1; V: TRBV15; D: .; size: few; CDR3: CATSRDSPNEQFF; DNA: TGTGCCACCAGCAGAGATAGCCCCAATGAGCAGTTCTTC
J: TRBJ2-3; V: TRBV7-9; D: .; size: few; CDR3: CASSLDRDSTDTQYF; DNA: TGTGCCAGCAGCTTAGACCGGGACAGCACAGATACGCAGTATTTT
J: TRBJ2-2; V: TRBV20-1; D: .; size: few; CDR3: CSAATAGSGELFF; DNA: TGCAGTGCCGCGACCGCCGGGTCCGGGGAGCTGTTTTTT
J: TRBJ2-2; V: TRBV4-1; D: .; size: few; CDR3: CASSQEDKGGGELFF; DNA: TGCGCCAGCAGCCAAGAAGATAAGGGAGGCGGGGAGCTGTTTTTT
J: TRBJ2-2; V: TRBV5-1; D: .; size: .; CDR3: CASSPEAGFYLGELFF; DNA: TGCGCCAGCAGCCCGGAGGCAGGTTTTTACCTCGGGGAGCTGTTTTTT
J: TRBJ2-5; V: TRBV14; D: TRBD1; size: few; CDR3: CASSQVGRGTRETQYF; DNA: TGTGCCAGCAGCCAAGTGGGCAGGGGGACGCGGGAGACCCAGTACTTC
J: TRBJ2-3; V: TRBV6-5; D: TRBD2; size: .; CDR3: CASSSDGGGYTDTQYF; DNA: TGTGCCAGCAGTTCGGATGGCGGGGGGTACACAGATACGCAGTATTTT
J: TRBJ1-3; V: TRBV4-1; D: .; size: .; CDR3: CASSQWQGGNTIYF; DNA: TGCGCCAGCAGCCAATGGCAGGGAGGAAACACCATATATTTT
J: TRBJ2-1; V: TRBV6-4; D: .; size: many; CDR3: CASSDDDRAPYNEQFF; DNA: TGTGCCAGCAGTGACGACGACAGAGCTCCCTACAATGAGCAGTTCTTC
J: TRBJ2-3; V: TRBV9; D: TRBD2; size: many; CDR3: CASSVLGLGMADTQYF; DNA: TGTGCCAGCAGCGTATTGGGACTAGGTATGGCAGATACGCAGTATTTT
J: TRBJ2-2; V: TRBV11-2; D: .; size: many; CDR3: CASSLGTQFTGELFF; DNA: TGTGCCAGCAGCTTAGGGACCCAATTCACCGGGGAGCTGTTTTTT
J: TRBJ2-1; V: TRBV7-8; D: TRBD1; size: few; CDR3: CASSKGQYNEQFF; DNA: TGTGCCAGCAGCAAGGGACAGTACAATGAGCAGTTCTTC